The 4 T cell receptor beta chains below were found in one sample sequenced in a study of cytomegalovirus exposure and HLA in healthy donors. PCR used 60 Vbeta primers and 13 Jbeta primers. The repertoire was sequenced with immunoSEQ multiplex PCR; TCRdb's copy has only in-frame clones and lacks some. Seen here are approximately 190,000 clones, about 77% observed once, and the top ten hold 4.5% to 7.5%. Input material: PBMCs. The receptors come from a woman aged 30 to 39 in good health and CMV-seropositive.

CDR3 amino acids: CASSARTGRDTEAFF. The DNA for the CDR3 is TGTGCCAGTAGTGCACGAACAGGGAGGGACACTGAAGCTTTCTTT. This chain links TRBV19 with TRBJ1-1, with D possibly TRBD1 on 6 matching bases. Trimming cost V 5 bases and J 3 bases, with 16 bases left between them. This CDR3 has 15 amino acids. Germline V CDR1 and CDR2: LNHDA, SQIVND (reference sequence).

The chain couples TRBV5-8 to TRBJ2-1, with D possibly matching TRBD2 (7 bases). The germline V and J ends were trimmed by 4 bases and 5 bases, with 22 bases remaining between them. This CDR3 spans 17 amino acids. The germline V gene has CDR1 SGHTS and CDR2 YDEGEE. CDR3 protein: CASSPVGGGTRHNEQFF. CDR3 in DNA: TGTGCCAGCAGCCCGGTGGGAGGGGGGACTCGACACAATGAGCAGTTCTTC.

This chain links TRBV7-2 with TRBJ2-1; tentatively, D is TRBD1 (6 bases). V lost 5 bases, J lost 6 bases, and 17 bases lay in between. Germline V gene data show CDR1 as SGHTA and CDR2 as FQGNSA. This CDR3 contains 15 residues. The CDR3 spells CASSRGNRVSNEQFF. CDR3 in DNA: TGTGCCAGCAGCCGCGGCAACAGGGTCAGCAATGAGCAGTTCTTC.

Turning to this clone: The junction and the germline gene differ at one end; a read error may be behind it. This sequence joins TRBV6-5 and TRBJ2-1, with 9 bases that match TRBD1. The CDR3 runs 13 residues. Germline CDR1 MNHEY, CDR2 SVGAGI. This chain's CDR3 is CASSSDRGNSRVF. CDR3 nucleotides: TGTGCCAGCAGTTCTGACAGGGGGAATAGTAGGGTCTTC.